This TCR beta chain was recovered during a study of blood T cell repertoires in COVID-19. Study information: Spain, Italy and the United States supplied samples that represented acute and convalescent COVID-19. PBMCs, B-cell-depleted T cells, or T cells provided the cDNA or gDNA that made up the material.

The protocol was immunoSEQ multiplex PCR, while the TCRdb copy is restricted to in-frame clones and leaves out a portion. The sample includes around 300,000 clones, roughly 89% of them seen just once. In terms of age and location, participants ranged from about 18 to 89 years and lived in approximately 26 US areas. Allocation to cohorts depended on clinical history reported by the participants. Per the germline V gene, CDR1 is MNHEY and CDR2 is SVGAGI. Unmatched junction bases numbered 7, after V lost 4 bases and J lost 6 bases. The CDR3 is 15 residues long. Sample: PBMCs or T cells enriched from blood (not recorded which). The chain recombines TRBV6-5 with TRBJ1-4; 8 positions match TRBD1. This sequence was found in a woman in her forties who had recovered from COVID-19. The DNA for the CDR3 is TGTGCCAGCAGTTTTCAGGGGGCCAGATATGAAAAACTGTTTTTT. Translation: CASSFQGARYEKLFF.